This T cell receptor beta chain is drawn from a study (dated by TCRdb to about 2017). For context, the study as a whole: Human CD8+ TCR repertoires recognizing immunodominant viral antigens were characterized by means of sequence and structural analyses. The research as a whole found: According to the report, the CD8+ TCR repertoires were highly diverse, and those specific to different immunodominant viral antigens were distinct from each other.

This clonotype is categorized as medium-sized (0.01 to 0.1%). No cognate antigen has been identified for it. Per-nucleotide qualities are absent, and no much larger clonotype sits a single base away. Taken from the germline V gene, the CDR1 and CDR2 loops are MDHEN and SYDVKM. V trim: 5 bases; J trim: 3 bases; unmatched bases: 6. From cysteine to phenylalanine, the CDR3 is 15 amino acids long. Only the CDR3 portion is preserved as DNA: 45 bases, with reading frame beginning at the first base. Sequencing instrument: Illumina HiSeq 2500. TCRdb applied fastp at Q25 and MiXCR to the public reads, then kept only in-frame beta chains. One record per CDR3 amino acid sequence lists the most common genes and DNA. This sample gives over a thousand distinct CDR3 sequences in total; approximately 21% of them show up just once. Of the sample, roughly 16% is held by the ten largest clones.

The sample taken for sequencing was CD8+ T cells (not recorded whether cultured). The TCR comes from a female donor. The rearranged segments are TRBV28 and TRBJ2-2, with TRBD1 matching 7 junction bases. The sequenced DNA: TGTGCCAGCAGTCAAGGTGACAGGGACACCGGGGAGCTGTTTTTT. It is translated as CASSQGDRDTGELFF.